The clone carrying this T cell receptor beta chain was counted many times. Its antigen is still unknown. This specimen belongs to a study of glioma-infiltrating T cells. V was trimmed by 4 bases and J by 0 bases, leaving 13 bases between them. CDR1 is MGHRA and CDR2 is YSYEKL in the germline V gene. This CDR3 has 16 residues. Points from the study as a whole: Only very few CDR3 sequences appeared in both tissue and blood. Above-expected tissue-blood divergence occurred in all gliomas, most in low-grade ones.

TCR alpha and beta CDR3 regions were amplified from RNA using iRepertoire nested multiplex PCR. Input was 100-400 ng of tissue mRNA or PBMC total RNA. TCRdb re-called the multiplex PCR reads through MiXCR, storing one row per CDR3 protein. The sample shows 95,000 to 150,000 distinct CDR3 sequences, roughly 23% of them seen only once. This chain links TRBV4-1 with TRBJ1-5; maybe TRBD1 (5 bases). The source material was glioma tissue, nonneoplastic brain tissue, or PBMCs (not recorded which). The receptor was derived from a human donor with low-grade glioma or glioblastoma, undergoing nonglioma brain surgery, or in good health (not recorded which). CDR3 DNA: TGCGCCAGCAGCCCCAAACAGACAGATAGCAATCAGCCCCAGCATTTT. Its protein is CASSPKQTDSNQPQHF.